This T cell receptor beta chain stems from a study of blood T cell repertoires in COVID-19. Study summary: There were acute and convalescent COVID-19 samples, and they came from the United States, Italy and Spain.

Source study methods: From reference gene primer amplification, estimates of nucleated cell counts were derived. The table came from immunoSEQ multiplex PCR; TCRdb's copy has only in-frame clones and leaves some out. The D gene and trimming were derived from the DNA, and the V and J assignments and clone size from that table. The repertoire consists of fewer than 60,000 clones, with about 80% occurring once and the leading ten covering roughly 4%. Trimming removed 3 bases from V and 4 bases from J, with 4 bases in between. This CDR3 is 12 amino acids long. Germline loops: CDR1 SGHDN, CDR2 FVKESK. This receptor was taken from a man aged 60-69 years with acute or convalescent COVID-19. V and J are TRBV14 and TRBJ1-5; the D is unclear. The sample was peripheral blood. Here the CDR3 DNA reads TGTGCCAGCAGCCAGCGTAATCAGCCCCAGCATTTT. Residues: CASSQRNQPQHF.